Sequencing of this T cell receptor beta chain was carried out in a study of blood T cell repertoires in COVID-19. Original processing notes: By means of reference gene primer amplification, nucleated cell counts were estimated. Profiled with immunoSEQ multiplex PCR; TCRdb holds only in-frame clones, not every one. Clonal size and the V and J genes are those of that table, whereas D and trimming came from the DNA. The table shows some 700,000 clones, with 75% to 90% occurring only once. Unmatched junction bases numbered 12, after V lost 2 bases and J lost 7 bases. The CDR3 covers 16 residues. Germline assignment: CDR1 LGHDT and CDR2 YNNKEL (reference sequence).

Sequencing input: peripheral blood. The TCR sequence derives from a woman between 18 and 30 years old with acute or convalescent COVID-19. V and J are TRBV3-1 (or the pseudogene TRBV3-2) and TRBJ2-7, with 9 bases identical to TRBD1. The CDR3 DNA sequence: TGTGCCAGCAGCCAAAGGGGGGGACAGGGCTTACGTGAGCAGTACTTC. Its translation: CASSQRGGQGLREQYF.